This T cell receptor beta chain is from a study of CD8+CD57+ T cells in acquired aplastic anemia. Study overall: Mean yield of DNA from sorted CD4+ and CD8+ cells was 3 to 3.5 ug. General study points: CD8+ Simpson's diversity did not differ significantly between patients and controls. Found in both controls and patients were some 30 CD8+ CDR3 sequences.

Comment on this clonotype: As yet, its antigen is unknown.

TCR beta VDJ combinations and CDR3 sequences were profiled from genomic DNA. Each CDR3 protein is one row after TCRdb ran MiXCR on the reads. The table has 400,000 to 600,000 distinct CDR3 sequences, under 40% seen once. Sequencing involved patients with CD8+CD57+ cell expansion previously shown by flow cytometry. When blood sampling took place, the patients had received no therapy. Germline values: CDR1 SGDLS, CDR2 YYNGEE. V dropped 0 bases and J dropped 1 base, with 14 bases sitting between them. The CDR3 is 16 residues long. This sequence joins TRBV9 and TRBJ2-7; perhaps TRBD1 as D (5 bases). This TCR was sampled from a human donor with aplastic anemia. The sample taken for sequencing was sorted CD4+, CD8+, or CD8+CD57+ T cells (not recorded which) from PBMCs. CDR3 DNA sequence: TGTGCCAGCAGCGTAGGTGGTGACAGAACTTCCTACGAGCAGTACTTC. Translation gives CASSVGGDRTSYEQYF.